These 24 T cell receptor beta chains originate from one sample sequenced in a study of T cells in Graves' hyperthyroidism and ophthalmopathy. The CDR3 regions of TCR beta were amplified from RNA transcripts. First-round RT-PCR targeting the TCR CDR3 was performed with the HTBI primer set. TCRdb re-called the multiplex PCR reads through MiXCR, storing one row per CDR3 protein. The sample consists of a few hundred thousand distinct CDR3 sequences, roughly an eighth of them appearing once. Sample: blood. The receptor set was obtained from a woman younger than 30 with Graves' hyperthyroidism.

This clonotype was counted a few times. The chain recombines TRBV19 with TRBJ2-1; 12 nucleotides align to TRBD1. The V and J ends lost 5 bases and 7 bases, in that order; junction bases with no gene match: 6. CDR1 LNHDA and CDR2 SQIVND come from the germline V gene (reference sequence). CDR3 size: 15 residues. The chain's CDR3 is CASSLGTGGMNEQFF. Here the CDR3 DNA reads TGTGCCAGTAGTTTGGGGACAGGGGGCATGAATGAGCAGTTCTTC.

This clonotype was found many times. This rearrangement joins TRBV20-1 to TRBJ2-5; D is unresolved. This CDR3 contains 11 residues. Looked up from germline, CDR1 is DFQATT and CDR2 is SNEGSKA (reference sequence). V shed 6 bases and J shed 7 bases, with 12 bases lying between them. CDR3 protein: CSAIDLGTQYF. In DNA form, the CDR3 reads TGCAGTGCCATAGACCTGGGGACCCAGTACTTC.

This clonotype was seen just once. Given a much more abundant clone one base away, this may be a read error. The chain is built from TRBV6-2 or TRBV6-3 and TRBJ1-1; D is unresolved. The CDR3 is 12 amino acids. Deletions cut 5 bases from V and 3 bases from J, with 7 bases between. Germline V lookup: CDR1 MNHEY, CDR2 SVGEGT. The CDR3 DNA follows: TGTGCCAGCAGTCATTGGTACACTGAAGCTTTCTTT. Translation: CASSHWYTEAFF.

This clonotype was counted a few times. The chain carries TRBV20-1 and TRBJ1-6, with D possibly TRBD1 on 5 matching bases. The CDR3 contains 15 residues. V was clipped by 4 bases and J by 5 bases, with 15 bases between them. In germline, CDR1 is DFQATT, CDR2 SNEGSKA (reference sequence). The CDR3 region has the DNA TGCAGTGCTAAGGAAATCCAGGGTGATAATTCACCCCTCCACTTT. This codes for CSAKEIQGDNSPLHF.

This clonotype was seen a single time. The genes are TRBV15 and TRBJ2-1; the D gene is possibly TRBD1 (6 bases). The V gene lost 10 bases and the J gene lost 8 bases, with 24 bases spanning the gap. Germline V gives CDR1 LNHNV, CDR2 YYDKDF (reference sequence). The CDR3 spans 15 residues. In nucleotides, the CDR3 is TGTGCCAGCTCACCAGGGGTCGGGGCGAGACATGAGCAGTTCTTC. Translated, it gives CASSPGVGARHEQFF.

This clonotype was detected only a few times. This could be a read error, since a much larger clone is one nucleotide away. V gene TRBV6-2 or TRBV6-3 combines with J gene TRBJ2-5, with 7 bases lining up with TRBD1. This CDR3 has 14 residues. Trimming took 6 bases from V and 0 from J; bases not matched to a gene: 4. Germline V CDR1 and CDR2: MNHEY, SVGEGT. The CDR3 sequence is CASRDRLYQETQYF. DNA of the CDR3: TGTGCCAGCAGGGACAGGCTGTACCAAGAGACCCAGTACTTC.

Only a few counts were recorded for this clonotype. This sequence joins TRBV6-1 and TRBJ2-1; 8 bases match TRBD2. CDR3 length: 14 amino acids. The V gene end was trimmed by 8 bases and the J gene end by 4 bases; junction bases not matched to a gene: 7. Germline V CDR1 and CDR2: MNHNS, SASEGT. Written as DNA, the CDR3 is TGTGCCAGCGGAGGGCGGGGGGTTTACAATGAGCAGTTCTTC. Translating gives CASGGRGVYNEQFF.

This clonotype appeared many times. The chain uses TRBV10-2 and TRBJ1-2, with D maybe TRBD1 (6 bases). The V end lost 0 bases, the J end lost 4 bases, and 18 bases lay between the germline ends. CDR3 length: 17 amino acids. Germline CDR1 WSHSY, CDR2 SAAADI. This CDR3 reads CASSESGVDSTFYGYTF. In nucleotides, the CDR3 is TGCGCCAGCAGTGAGTCGGGTGTGGACAGCACCTTCTATGGCTACACCTTC.

The J gene is TRBJ2-3, the V gene TRBV2; 12 bases are shared with TRBD1. Per germline, CDR1 SNHLY and CDR2 FYNNEI. J was trimmed by 4 bases and V by 5 bases; bases with no gene match: 7. The CDR3 is 16 amino acids. In nucleotides, the CDR3 is TGTGCCAGCAGTCAACCGGGACAGGGGGCTTCAGATACGCAGTATTTT. Its translation is CASSQPGQGASDTQYF.

As for this clonotype: A much larger clone differs by one base, so this may be a read error. This chain links TRBV6-5 with TRBJ2-1; 9 nucleotides line up with TRBD1. This CDR3 spans 14 amino acids. The germline CDR1 and CDR2 sequences are MNHEY and SVGAGI. The V segment lost 2 bases and the J segment 5 bases; nucleotides outside the gene matches: 1. The CDR3 bases are TGTGCCAGCAGTTACAGGGACAGGGACAATGAGCAGTTCTTC. It codes for CASSYRDRDNEQFF.

The sample holds many counts of this clonotype. This chain joins TRBV5-1 and TRBJ2-7; TRBD2 matches 9 bases. J gave up 5 bases and V 3 bases, and 9 bases lay outside the gene matches. Germline V gene data show CDR1 as SGHRS and CDR2 as YFSETQ. The CDR3 has 15 residues. The CDR3 sequence is CASSSGLAGVDEQYF. CDR3 nucleotides: TGCGCCAGCAGCTCGGGGTTAGCGGGAGTCGACGAGCAGTACTTC.

This clonotype turned up a few times. The chain uses TRBV29-1 and TRBJ2-5; D is possibly TRBD1 (5 bases). CDR1 SQVTM and CDR2 ANQGSEA come from the germline V gene. V lost 6 bases and J lost 4, with 24 bases in between. The length of the CDR3 is 16 residues. The CDR3 nucleotides are TGCAGCGTGGTTGGATTACAGGAGAAAGATACAGAGACCCAGTACTTC. It codes for CSVVGLQEKDTETQYF.

This rearrangement joins TRBV4-1 to TRBJ1-2; D not certain. The CDR3 is 14 amino acids. Trimming removed 0 bases at V and 4 bases at J, with 9 bases between. The germline V gene has CDR1 MGHRA and CDR2 YSYEKL. The CDR3 region is CASSQEVAGYGYTF. The DNA for the CDR3 is TGCGCCAGCAGCCAAGAGGTGGCTGGCTATGGCTACACCTTC.

The chain carries TRBV19 and TRBJ1-1, with 7 bases matching TRBD1. CDR3 length: 14 residues. Germline loops: CDR1 LNHDA, CDR2 SQIVND (reference sequence). The V and J ends lost 6 bases and 4 bases, in that order; junction bases with no gene match: 8. CDR3 loop: CASSPQGFSTEAFF. CDR3 bases: TGTGCCAGTAGCCCACAGGGGTTTAGCACTGAAGCTTTCTTT.

The chain has TRBV20-1 and TRBJ2-5; TRBD2 matches 8 bases. Per the germline V gene, CDR1 is DFQATT and CDR2 is SNEGSKA (reference sequence). The CDR3 is made up of 16 amino acids. Losses at the gene ends were 3 bases for V and 2 bases for J; bases not matched to a gene: 11. The CDR3: CSARTGLASNQETQYF. The CDR3 DNA reads TGCAGTGCTAGGACCGGACTAGCCTCGAATCAAGAGACCCAGTACTTC.

This clonotype has a count of ten or more. The chain couples TRBV28 to TRBJ2-7; weak D call: TRBD1 (6 bases). Germline CDR1 reads MDHEN; CDR2 reads SYDVKM. Between the trimmed V and J ends, which lost 7 bases and 4 bases, there was a span of 11 bases. The CDR3 spans 12 residues. The CDR3 sequence is CASTDRLYEQYF. The DNA of the CDR3 is TGTGCCAGCACCGACAGGCTTTACGAGCAGTACTTC. Full variable domain (rest looked up from reference TRBV28 and TRBJ2-7): DVKVTQSSRYLVKRTGEKVFLECVQDMDHENMFWYRQDPGLGLRLIYFSYDVKMKEKGDIPEGYSVSREKKERFSLILESASTNQTSMYLCASTDRLYEQYFGPGTRLTVT.

The chain joins TRBV4-1 to TRBJ1-6; a weak D match, TRBD1 (5 bases). The CDR3 consists of 17 residues. V was clipped by 0 bases and J by 10 bases, with 19 bases between them. CDR1 MGHRA and CDR2 YSYEKL come from the germline V gene. The DNA of the CDR3 is TGCGCCAGCAGCCAAGAAAGTAGGGCAGGGCCACGATCACCCCTCCACTTT. The encoded protein is CASSQESRAGPRSPLHF.

This clonotype was seen many times. The gene calls are TRBV3-1 and TRBJ2-5; D is perhaps TRBD2 (6 bases). The germline V gene has CDR1 LGHDT and CDR2 YNNKEL (reference sequence). Trimming removed 0 bases at V and 5 bases at J, with 19 bases between. CDR3 size: 17 residues. The CDR3 sequence: CASSQDPWRARGETQYF. As DNA, the CDR3 is TGTGCCAGCAGCCAAGATCCATGGAGGGCCCGTGGGGAGACCCAGTACTTC.

Many counts were recorded for this clonotype. J is TRBJ1-1 and V is TRBV12-3 or TRBV12-4; perhaps TRBD1 as D (5 bases). The CDR3 is 13 amino acids. Trimming pared 7 bases from V and 11 bases from J, leaving 20 bases between. CDR3 sequence reads: CASTAFGTTAAFF. The DNA of the CDR3 is TGTGCCAGCACCGCATTTGGGACTACTGCCGCTTTCTTT.

This clonotype showed up many times. The J gene is TRBJ2-7, the V gene TRBV28; D is possibly TRBD1 (6 bases). The CDR3 length is 14 residues. The V end was cut by 3 bases, the J end by 5 bases, with 14 bases between. Germline V gene data show CDR1 as MDHEN and CDR2 as SYDVKM. The CDR3 nucleotides read TGTGCCAGCAGTTTTTTCAGGGGAAGCCACGAGCAGTACTTC. This sequence encodes CASSFFRGSHEQYF.

This clonotype was picked up many times. The chain is built from TRBV15 and TRBJ2-3; D is unclear. The CDR3 loop spans 12 amino acids. The V end lost 5 bases, the J end lost 6 bases, and 9 bases lay between the germline ends. Germline assignment: CDR1 LNHNV and CDR2 YYDKDF (reference sequence). CDR3 sequence: CATSAPRDTQYF. CDR3 in DNA: TGTGCCACCAGCGCACCGAGGGATACGCAGTATTTT.

In this sample, this clonotype turned up a few times. The V and J genes are TRBV12-5 and TRBJ1-2; TRBD1 agrees at 7 bases. CDR1 and CDR2 from the germline V gene are LGHNT and FRNRAP. This CDR3 is built from 15 residues. Trimming cost V 2 bases and J 6 bases; bases outside gene matches: 9. The CDR3 DNA reads TGTGCTAGTGGTTTGCGACAGGGTGATTTGGATGGCTACACCTTC. Translation: CASGLRQGDLDGYTF.

This clonotype was recorded many times. The junction does not match germline at one end; this may be a read error. The chain carries TRBV7-2 and TRBJ2-5; 11 bases line up with TRBD2. The CDR3 has 14 residues. Germline CDR1 and CDR2: SGHTA and FQGNSA. The CDR3 region has the DNA TGTGCCAGCAGCGTACTAGCGGGAGCTTCCCTATCGGACTTC. As protein: CASSVLAGASLSDF.

With regard to this clonotype: One end of the junction is discordant with germline, which a read error may explain. The V and J genes are TRBV2 and TRBJ2-1, with 9 bases identical to TRBD1. The germline CDR1 and CDR2 sequences are SNHLY and FYNNEI. The CDR3 consists of 16 residues. The CDR3 protein is CAISDGTGSSYNEQFF. The CDR3 DNA reads as TGTGCCATCAGTGATGGGACAGGGAGCTCCTACAATGAGCAGTTCTTC.